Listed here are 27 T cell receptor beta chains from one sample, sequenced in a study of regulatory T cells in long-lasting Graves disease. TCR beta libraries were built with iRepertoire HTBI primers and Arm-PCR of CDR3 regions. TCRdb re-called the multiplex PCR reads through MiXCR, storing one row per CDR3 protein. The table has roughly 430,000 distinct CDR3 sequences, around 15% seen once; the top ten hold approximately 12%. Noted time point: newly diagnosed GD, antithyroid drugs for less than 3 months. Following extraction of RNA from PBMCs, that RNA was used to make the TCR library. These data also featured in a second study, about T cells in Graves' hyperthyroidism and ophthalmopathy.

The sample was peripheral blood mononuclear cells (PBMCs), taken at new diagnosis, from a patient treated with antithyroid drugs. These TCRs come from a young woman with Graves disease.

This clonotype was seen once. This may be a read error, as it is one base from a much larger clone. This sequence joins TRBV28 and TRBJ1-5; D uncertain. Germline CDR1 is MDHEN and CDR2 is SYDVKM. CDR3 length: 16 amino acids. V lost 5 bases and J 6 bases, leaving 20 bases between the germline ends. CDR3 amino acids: CASSERAGPAGQPQHF. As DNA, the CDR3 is TGTGCCAGCAGTGAAAGGGCAGGACCAGCGGGTCAGCCCCAGCATTTT.

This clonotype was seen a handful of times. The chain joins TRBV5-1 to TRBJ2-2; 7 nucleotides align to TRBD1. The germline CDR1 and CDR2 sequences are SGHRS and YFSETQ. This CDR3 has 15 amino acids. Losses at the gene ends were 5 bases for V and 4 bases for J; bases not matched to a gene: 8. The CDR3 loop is CASRETGSPTGELFF. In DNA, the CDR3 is TGCGCCAGCAGGGAGACAGGGAGCCCCACCGGGGAGCTGTTTTTT.

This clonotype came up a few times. CDR3: CASSIGITNTGELFF. The CDR3 region has the DNA TGTGCCAGTAGTATCGGGATAACGAACACCGGGGAGCTGTTTTTT. This rearrangement joins TRBV19 to TRBJ2-2, with D possibly being TRBD2 (5 bases). V lost 3 bases and J 0 bases, leaving 8 bases between the germline ends. The V gene's germline CDR1 is LNHDA and CDR2 SQIVND (reference sequence). The CDR3 runs to 15 residues.

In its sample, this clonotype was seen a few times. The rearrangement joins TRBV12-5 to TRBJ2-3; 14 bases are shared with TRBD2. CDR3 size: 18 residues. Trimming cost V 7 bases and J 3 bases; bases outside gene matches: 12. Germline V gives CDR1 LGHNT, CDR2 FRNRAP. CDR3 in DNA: TGTGCTAGTGCCGGACCGGGACTAGCGGGAGACGAAACAGATACGCAGTATTTT. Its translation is CASAGPGLAGDETDTQYF.

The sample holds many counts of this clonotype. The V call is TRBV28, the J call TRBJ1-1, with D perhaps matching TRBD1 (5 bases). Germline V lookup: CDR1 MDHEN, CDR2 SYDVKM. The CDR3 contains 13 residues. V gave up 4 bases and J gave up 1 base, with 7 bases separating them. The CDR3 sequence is CASSWGGNTEAFF. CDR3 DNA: TGTGCCAGCAGTTGGGGCGGGAACACTGAAGCTTTCTTT.

CDR3 sequence: CASPLRDRPYNEQFF. Written as DNA, the CDR3 is TGTGCCAGCCCCCTGAGGGACAGGCCTTACAATGAGCAGTTCTTC. The rearrangement joins TRBV5-4 to TRBJ2-1; 8 nucleotides agree with TRBD1. The CDR3 covers 15 residues. Germline CDR1 and CDR2: SGHNT and YYREEE (reference sequence). V shed 7 bases, J shed 4 bases, and the junction held 10 bases outside the gene matches.

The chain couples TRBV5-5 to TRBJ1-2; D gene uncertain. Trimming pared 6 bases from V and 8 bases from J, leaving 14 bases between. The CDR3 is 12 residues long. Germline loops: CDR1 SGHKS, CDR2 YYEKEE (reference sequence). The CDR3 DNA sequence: TGTGCCAGCACCCCACTGGCGGTCGGCTACACCTTC. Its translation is CASTPLAVGYTF.

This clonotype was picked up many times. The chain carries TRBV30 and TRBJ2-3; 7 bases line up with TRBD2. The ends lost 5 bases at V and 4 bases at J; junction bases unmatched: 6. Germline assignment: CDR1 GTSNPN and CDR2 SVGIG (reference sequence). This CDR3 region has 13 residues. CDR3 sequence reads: CAWGRGAADTQYF. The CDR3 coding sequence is TGTGCCTGGGGGAGGGGAGCAGCAGATACGCAGTATTTT.

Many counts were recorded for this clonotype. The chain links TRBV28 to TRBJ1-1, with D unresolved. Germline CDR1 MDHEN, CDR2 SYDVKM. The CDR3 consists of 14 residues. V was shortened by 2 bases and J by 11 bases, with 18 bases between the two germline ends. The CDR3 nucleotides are TGTGCCAGCAGTTTAACTACACCCACCCCGGCGGCTTTCTTT. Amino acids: CASSLTTPTPAAFF.

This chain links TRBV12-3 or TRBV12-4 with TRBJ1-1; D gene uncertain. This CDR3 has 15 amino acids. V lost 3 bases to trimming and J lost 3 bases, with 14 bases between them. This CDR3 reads CASSLSLSADTEAFF. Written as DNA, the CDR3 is TGTGCCAGCAGTTTGAGCCTATCAGCGGACACTGAAGCTTTCTTT.

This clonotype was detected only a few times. The CDR3 is CAISRTGRETQYF. The CDR3 DNA reads TGTGCCATCAGTCGGACAGGGCGGGAGACCCAGTACTTC. V usage is TRBV10-3 and J usage is TRBJ2-5; 8 nucleotides line up with TRBD1. Germline lookup yields CDR1 ENHRY and CDR2 SYGVKD. The CDR3 is 13 residues long. After removal of 5 bases from V and 5 bases from J, the junction contained 4 bases not matched to a gene.

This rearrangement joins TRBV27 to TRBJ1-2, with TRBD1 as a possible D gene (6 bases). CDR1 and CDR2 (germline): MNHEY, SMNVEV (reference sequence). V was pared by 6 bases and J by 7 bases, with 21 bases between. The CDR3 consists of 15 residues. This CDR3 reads CASREGQPTVSGYTF. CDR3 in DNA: TGTGCCAGCAGGGAGGGACAACCAACCGTGTCTGGCTACACCTTC.

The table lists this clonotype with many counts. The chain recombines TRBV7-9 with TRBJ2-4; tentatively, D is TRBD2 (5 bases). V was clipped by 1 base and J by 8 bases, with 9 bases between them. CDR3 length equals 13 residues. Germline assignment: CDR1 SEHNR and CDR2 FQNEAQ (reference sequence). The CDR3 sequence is CASSLGSRDIQYF. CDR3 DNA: TGTGCCAGCAGCTTAGGATCGCGGGACATTCAGTACTTC.

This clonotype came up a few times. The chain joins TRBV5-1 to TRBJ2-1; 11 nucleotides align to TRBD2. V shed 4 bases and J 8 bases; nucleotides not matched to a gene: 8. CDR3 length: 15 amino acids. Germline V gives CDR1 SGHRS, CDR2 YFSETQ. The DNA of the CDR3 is TGCGCCAGCAGCCTTACTAGCGGGAGTAGAGATGAGCAGTTCTTC. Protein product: CASSLTSGSRDEQFF.

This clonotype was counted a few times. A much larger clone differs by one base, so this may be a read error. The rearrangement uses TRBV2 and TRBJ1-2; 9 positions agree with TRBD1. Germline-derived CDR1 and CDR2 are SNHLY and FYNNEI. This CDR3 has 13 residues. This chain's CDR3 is CAREGQGGYGNTF. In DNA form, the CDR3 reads TGTGCCAGGGAGGGACAGGGCGGATATGGCAACACCTTC.

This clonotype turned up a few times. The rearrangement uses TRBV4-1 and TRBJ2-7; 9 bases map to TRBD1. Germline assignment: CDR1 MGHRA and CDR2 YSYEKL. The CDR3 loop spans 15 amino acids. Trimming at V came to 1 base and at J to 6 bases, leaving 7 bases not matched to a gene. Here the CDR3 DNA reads TGCGCCAGCAGCCAAGTAAACAGGGGGCAAGGCGAGCAGTACTTC. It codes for CASSQVNRGQGEQYF.

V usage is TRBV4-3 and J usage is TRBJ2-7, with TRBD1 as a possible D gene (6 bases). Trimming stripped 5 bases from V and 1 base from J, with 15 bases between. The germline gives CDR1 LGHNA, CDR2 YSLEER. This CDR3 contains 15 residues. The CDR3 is CASSIGTSRSYEQYF. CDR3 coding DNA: TGCGCCAGCAGCATTGGGACATCTCGTTCCTACGAGCAGTACTTC.

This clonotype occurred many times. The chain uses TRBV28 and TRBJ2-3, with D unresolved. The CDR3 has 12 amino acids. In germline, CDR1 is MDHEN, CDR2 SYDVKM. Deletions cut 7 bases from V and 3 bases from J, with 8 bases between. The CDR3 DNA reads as TGTGCCAGCAAGGGAACGACAGATACGCAGTATTTT. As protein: CASKGTTDTQYF. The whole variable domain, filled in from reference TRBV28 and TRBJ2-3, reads DVKVTQSSRYLVKRTGEKVFLECVQDMDHENMFWYRQDPGLGLRLIYFSYDVKMKEKGDIPEGYSVSREKKERFSLILESASTNQTSMYLCASKGTTDTQYFGPGTRLTVL.

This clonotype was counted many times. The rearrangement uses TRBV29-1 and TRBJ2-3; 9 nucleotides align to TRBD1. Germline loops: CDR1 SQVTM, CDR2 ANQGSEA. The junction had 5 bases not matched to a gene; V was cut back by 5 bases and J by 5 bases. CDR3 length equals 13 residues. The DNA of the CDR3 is TGCAGCGTTCAACAGGGGGCTGGAGATACGCAGTATTTT. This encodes CSVQQGAGDTQYF.

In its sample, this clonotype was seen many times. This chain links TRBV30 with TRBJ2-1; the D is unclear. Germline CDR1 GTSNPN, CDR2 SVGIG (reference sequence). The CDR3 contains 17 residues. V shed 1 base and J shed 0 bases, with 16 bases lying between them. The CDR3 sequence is CAWSGALKGGSYNEQFF. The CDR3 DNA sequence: TGTGCCTGGAGTGGGGCCTTAAAGGGCGGCTCCTACAATGAGCAGTTCTTC. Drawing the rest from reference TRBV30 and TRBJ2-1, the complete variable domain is SQTIHQWPATLVQPVGSPLSLECTVEGTSNPNLYWYRQAAGRGLQLLFYSVGIGQISSEVPQNLSASRPQDRQFILSSKKLLLSDSGFYLCAWSGALKGGSYNEQFFGPGTRLTVL.

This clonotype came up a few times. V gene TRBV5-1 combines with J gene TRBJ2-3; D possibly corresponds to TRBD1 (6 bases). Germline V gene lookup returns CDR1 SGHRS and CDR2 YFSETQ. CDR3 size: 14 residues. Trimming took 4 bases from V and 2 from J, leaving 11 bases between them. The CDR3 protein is CASSNGQYTDTQYF. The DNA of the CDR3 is TGCGCCAGCAGCAACGGACAGTACACAGATACGCAGTATTTT.

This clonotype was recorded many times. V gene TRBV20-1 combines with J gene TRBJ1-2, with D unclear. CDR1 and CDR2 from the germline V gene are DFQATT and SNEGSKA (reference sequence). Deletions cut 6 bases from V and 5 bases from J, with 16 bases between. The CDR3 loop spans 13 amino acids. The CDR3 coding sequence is TGCAGTGCCCGGGTCCTCCTAGGATATGGCTACACCTTC. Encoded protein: CSARVLLGYGYTF.

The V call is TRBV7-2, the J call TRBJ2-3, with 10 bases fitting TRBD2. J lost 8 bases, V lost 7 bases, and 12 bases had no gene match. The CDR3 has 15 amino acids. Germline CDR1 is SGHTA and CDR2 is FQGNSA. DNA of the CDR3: TGTGCCAGCACCAAAGCGGGAGGGCCGGGGGGTACGCAGTATTTT. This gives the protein CASTKAGGPGGTQYF.

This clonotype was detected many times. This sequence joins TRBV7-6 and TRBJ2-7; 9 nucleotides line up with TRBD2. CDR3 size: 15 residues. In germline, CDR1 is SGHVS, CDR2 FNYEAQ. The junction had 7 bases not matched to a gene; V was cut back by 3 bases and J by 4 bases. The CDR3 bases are TGTGCCAGCAGCTTGCGACTAGCGGCCCAGTACGAGCAGTACTTC. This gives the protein CASSLRLAAQYEQYF.

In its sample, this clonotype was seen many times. The CDR3, as DNA: TGTGCCAGTACCAGGGACAGCCTACTGGGAACAATGCATGAGCAGTTCTTC. Its protein is CASTRDSLLGTMHEQFF. The V and J genes are TRBV27 and TRBJ2-1; 7 positions agree with TRBD1. The V segment lost 9 bases and the J segment 8 bases; nucleotides outside the gene matches: 22. Per the germline V gene, CDR1 is MNHEY and CDR2 is SMNVEV (reference sequence). CDR3 size: 17 residues.

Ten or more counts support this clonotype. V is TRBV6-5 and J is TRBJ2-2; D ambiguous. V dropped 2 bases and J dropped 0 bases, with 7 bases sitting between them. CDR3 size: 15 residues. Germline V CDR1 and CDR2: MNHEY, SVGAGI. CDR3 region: CASSYQSANTGELFF. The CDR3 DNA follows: TGTGCCAGCAGTTACCAGTCTGCGAACACCGGGGAGCTGTTTTTT.

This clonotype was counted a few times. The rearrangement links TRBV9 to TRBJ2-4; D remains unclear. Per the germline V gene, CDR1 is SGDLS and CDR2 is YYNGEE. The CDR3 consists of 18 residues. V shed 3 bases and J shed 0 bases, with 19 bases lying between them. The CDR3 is CASSARPEWELAKNIQYF. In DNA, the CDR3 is TGTGCCAGCAGCGCTCGCCCGGAGTGGGAACTAGCCAAAAACATTCAGTACTTC.